There are a few counts of the clone carrying this T cell receptor beta chain. Its antigen is unknown. This sample was taken from a study of T-cell memory formation after mild COVID-19. Germline loops: CDR1 SEHNR, CDR2 FQNEAQ (reference sequence). Trimming removed 3 bases at V and 0 bases at J, with 7 bases between. This CDR3 contains 14 residues. TCRdb independently ran MiXCR on the 5' RACE reads; one entry per CDR3 protein. The sample consists of some 45,000 distinct CDR3 sequences, 25% to 30% of them appearing once. The study, taken as a whole, reports: A balance of CD4 and CD8 characterized clones contracting day 15 to 85, whereas later expanders leaned CD4+.

The receptor was isolated from a man in his late teens or twenties who had mild COVID-19 (a few samples of this study predate the infection). Cell type and time point are not known. This chain uses TRBV7-9 with TRBJ2-3; weak D call: TRBD1 (5 bases). The sequenced sample consisted of PBMCs or a T cell subset sorted from them (not recorded which). The CDR3 sequence is CASSFDRSTDTQYF. CDR3 nucleotides: TGTGCCAGCAGCTTCGACAGAAGCACAGATACGCAGTATTTT.